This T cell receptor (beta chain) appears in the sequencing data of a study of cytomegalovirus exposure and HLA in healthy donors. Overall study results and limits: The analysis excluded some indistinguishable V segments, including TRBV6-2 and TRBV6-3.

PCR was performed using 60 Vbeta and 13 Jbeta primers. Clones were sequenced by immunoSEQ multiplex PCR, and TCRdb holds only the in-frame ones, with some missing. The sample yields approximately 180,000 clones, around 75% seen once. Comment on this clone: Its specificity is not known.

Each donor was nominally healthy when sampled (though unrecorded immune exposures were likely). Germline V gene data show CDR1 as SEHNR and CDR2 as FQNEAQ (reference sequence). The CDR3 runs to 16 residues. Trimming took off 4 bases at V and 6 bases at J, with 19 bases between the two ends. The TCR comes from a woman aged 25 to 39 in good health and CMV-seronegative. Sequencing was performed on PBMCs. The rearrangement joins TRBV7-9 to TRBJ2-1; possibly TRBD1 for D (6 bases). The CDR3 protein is CASSSPGAAGRNEQFF. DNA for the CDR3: TGTGCCAGCAGCTCCCCAGGGGCCGCCGGGCGCAATGAGCAGTTCTTC.